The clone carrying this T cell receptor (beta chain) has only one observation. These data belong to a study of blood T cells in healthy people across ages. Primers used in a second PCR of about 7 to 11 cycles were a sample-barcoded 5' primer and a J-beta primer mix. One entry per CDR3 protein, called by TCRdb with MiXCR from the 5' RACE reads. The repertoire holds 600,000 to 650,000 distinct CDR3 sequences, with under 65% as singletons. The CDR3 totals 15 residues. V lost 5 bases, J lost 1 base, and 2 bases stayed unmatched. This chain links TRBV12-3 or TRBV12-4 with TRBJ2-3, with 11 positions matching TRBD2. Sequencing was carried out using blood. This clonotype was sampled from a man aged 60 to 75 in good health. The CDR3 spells CASSAGLAGTDTQYF. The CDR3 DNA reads TGTGCCAGCAGTGCGGGACTAGCGGGCACAGATACGCAGTATTTT.